This T cell receptor (beta chain) was recorded in a study of blood T cell repertoires in COVID-19. For the study at large: Both acute and convalescent COVID-19 samples were obtained from the United States, Italy and Spain. The cDNA or gDNA used as material had been derived from T cells, B-cell-depleted T cells, or PBMCs.

Germline loops: CDR1 LGHNA, CDR2 YSLEER. Between the trimmed V and J ends, which lost 1 base and 4 bases, there was a span of 7 bases. The CDR3 length is 13 residues. This table comes from immunoSEQ multiplex PCR, and its TCRdb copy is limited to in-frame clones, with some not included. The sample shows about 250,000 clones, 80% to 90% of them seen only once. Sequencing was carried out using peripheral blood. The TCR sequence derives from an older man with acute or convalescent COVID-19. The rearrangement uses TRBV4-3 and TRBJ1-2; unclear D gene. CDR3 sequence: CASSQGPGYGYTF. As DNA, the CDR3 is TGCGCCAGCAGCCAAGGGCCGGGCTATGGCTACACCTTC.